The 23 T cell receptor beta chains listed next were all sequenced from one sample in a study of identical twins. TCRdb redid the calling of the 5' RACE reads with MiXCR, one entry per CDR3 protein. The sample records 310,000 or so distinct CDR3 sequences, 8.5% to 9.5% being singletons. These sequences were also reported in another study, on yellow fever vaccine responses in identical twins.

The material sequenced was CD8+ T cells sorted from blood. The source is a woman aged 18-29 years in good health.

In this sample, this clonotype turned up many times. This sequence joins TRBV6-1 and TRBJ1-1; 7 nucleotides align to TRBD1. This CDR3 contains 13 residues. Germline V lookup: CDR1 MNHNS, CDR2 SASEGT. The V gene end was trimmed by 6 bases and the J gene end by 7 bases; junction bases not matched to a gene: 8. In nucleotides, the CDR3 is TGTGCCAGCAGCCCCGACAGGGTAAATGAAGCTTTCTTT. Translating it yields CASSPDRVNEAFF.

This clonotype was counted between two and nine times. CDR3 nucleotides: TGTGCCAGCAGTTTTTTTGGGGCGACCTATGGCTACACCTTC. This codes for CASSFFGATYGYTF. The V gene is TRBV28, the J gene TRBJ1-2, with TRBD1 as a possible D gene (5 bases). The CDR3 length is 14 residues. Between the trimmed V and J ends, which lost 3 bases and 4 bases, there was a span of 12 bases. CDR1 and CDR2 (germline): MDHEN, SYDVKM.

This sequence joins TRBV6-2 or TRBV6-3 and TRBJ2-5, with D possibly TRBD1 on 5 matching bases. The CDR3 is 15 amino acids. V was clipped by 2 bases and J by 5 bases, with 15 bases between them. Germline values: CDR1 MNHEY, CDR2 SVGEGT. The CDR3, as DNA: TGTGCCAGCAGTTACGTCTCCCCAGGGCAGGAGACCCAGTACTTC. Translating it yields CASSYVSPGQETQYF.

This clonotype appeared a few times. V and J are TRBV28 and TRBJ2-7, with D perhaps TRBD1 or TRBD2 (6 bases each). The CDR3 extends over 14 amino acids. V lost 7 bases, J lost 2 bases, and 15 bases lay in between. CDR1 and CDR2 (germline): MDHEN, SYDVKM. The CDR3 sequence: CASNIGGLAYEQYF. The CDR3 nucleotides are TGTGCCAGCAACATTGGGGGGCTTGCCTACGAGCAGTACTTC.

This clonotype was detected many times. The genes are TRBV12-3 or TRBV12-4 and TRBJ1-1; D is unresolved. V shed 4 bases and J shed 2 bases, with 11 bases lying between them. The CDR3 has 14 residues. CDR3 protein: CASSSQGSNTEAFF. The CDR3 DNA follows: TGTGCCAGCAGTTCACAAGGTTCAAACACTGAAGCTTTCTTT.

This clonotype was counted at least ten times. The genes are TRBV20-1 and TRBJ1-1, with TRBD1 matching over 7 bases. Germline CDR1 reads DFQATT; CDR2 reads SNEGSKA (reference sequence). The V segment lost 2 bases and the J segment 6 bases; nucleotides outside the gene matches: 6. This CDR3 region has 13 residues. CDR3 sequence reads: CSARTGVTAEAFF. CDR3 in DNA: TGCAGTGCTAGAACAGGGGTGACCGCTGAAGCTTTCTTT.

This clonotype has a handful of counts. The chain employs TRBV24-1 and TRBJ1-1, with unresolved D. Germline lookup yields CDR1 KGHDR and CDR2 SFDVKD. With 5 bases removed from V and 8 bases from J, the gap between germline ends came to 11 bases. This CDR3 comprises 12 residues. This CDR3 is CATSGAGREAFF. The DNA of the CDR3 is TGTGCCACCAGTGGCGCAGGAAGAGAAGCTTTCTTT.

A few counts support this clonotype. The V call is TRBV6-1, the J call TRBJ2-7, with D hard to call. The CDR3 runs to 12 residues. Germline V gene sequence: CDR1 MNHNS, CDR2 SASEGT. Trimming cost V 7 bases and J 0 bases, with 7 bases left between them. DNA for the CDR3: TGTGCCAGCATCGAGAGCTCCTACGAGCAGTACTTC. It encodes CASIESSYEQYF.

The chain carries TRBV11-2 and TRBJ2-5; D remains unclear. V was pared by 0 bases and J by 4 bases, with 3 bases between. CDR3 length equals 12 residues. From germline, CDR1 is SGHAT and CDR2 FQNNGV. CDR3 bases: TGTGCCAGCAGCTTAGATCTAGAGACCCAGTACTTC. Encoded protein: CASSLDLETQYF.

CDR3 in DNA: TGTGCCAGCAGCTTTACTAGCGGGGGGTTCACCGGGGAGCTGTTTTTT. This encodes CASSFTSGGFTGELFF. The chain couples TRBV7-3 to TRBJ2-2; 12 nucleotides match TRBD2. The CDR3 sequence is 16 residues long. V shed 3 bases, J shed 4 bases, and the junction held 3 bases outside the gene matches. From germline, CDR1 is SGHTA and CDR2 FQGTGA.

This clonotype was detected many times. The chain combines TRBV4-1 with TRBJ2-5, with 8 positions matching TRBD2. The germline CDR1 and CDR2 sequences are MGHRA and YSYEKL. The trim removed 0 bases at V and 2 bases at J, leaving 2 bases unmatched. The CDR3 has 15 amino acids. CDR3 region: CASSQDPSGQETQYF. The CDR3 DNA reads TGCGCCAGCAGCCAAGACCCTAGCGGGCAAGAGACCCAGTACTTC.

The rearrangement uses TRBV13 and TRBJ1-1; a weak D match, TRBD1 (5 bases). In germline, CDR1 is PRHDT, CDR2 FYEKMQ (reference sequence). Trimming stripped 7 bases from V and 5 bases from J, with 14 bases between. This CDR3 is 13 amino acids long. The DNA for the CDR3 is TGTGCCAGCACCATCCGGGGGGGGACTGAAGCTTTCTTT. It encodes CASTIRGGTEAFF.

J is TRBJ2-3 and V is TRBV9, with D perhaps given as TRBD1 or TRBD2 (6 bases each). The CDR3 is made up of 15 amino acids. From germline, CDR1 is SGDLS and CDR2 YYNGEE. The V gene lost 4 bases and the J gene lost 5 bases, with 17 bases spanning the gap. The CDR3: CASSLSGAVRDTQYF. In nucleotides, the CDR3 is TGTGCCAGCAGCCTATCGGGGGCGGTTAGAGATACGCAGTATTTT.

The rearrangement joins TRBV5-1 to TRBJ2-5; D gene ambiguous. Trimming pared 3 bases from V and 1 base from J, leaving 7 bases between. Germline CDR1 SGHRS, CDR2 YFSETQ. The CDR3 spans 13 residues. Here the CDR3 DNA reads TGCGCCAGCAGCTCACCCGTCCAAGAGACCCAGTACTTC. Its protein is CASSSPVQETQYF.

The V and J genes are TRBV4-3 and TRBJ2-7, with 7 positions matching TRBD1. Germline CDR1 reads LGHNA; CDR2 reads YSLEER. This CDR3 comprises 13 residues. V was clipped by 4 bases and J by 9 bases; unmatched bases: 9. The CDR3 sequence: CASSPHAGGAQYF. CDR3 nucleotides: TGCGCCAGCAGCCCACATGCAGGGGGTGCGCAGTACTTC.

This clonotype showed up just a few times. The J gene is TRBJ2-2, the V gene TRBV7-9, with no clear D. From germline, CDR1 is SEHNR and CDR2 FQNEAQ (reference sequence). This CDR3 is 15 amino acids long. V was cut by 4 bases and J by 1 base, with 10 bases left in between. Written as DNA, the CDR3 is TGTGCCAGCAGCTCCCGGGCCAAGAACACCGGGGAGCTGTTTTTT. Its translation is CASSSRAKNTGELFF.

The chain carries TRBV13 and TRBJ2-1, with D tentatively TRBD1 (5 bases). The CDR3 runs 15 residues. Germline values: CDR1 PRHDT, CDR2 FYEKMQ (reference sequence). The germline V and J ends were trimmed by 1 base and 3 bases, with 10 bases remaining between them. Here the CDR3 DNA reads TGTGCCAGCAGCTTAGTCTCTACAGGCTACAATGAGCAGTTCTTC. The encoded protein is CASSLVSTGYNEQFF.

This clonotype appeared many times. This chain links TRBV24-1 with TRBJ1-5; TRBD1 agrees at 8 bases. The CDR3 loop spans 14 amino acids. Germline trimming cut 4 bases from V and 9 bases from J; bases unmatched to any gene: 7. The germline V gene encodes CDR1 KGHDR and CDR2 SFDVKD. CDR3 sequence reads: CATSDTGGSGPQHF. The CDR3 DNA reads as TGTGCCACCAGTGACACAGGGGGATCAGGGCCCCAGCATTTT.

This clonotype was found many times. The chain couples TRBV7-3 to TRBJ2-3; unclear D gene. V shed 3 bases and J shed 6 bases, with 10 bases lying between them. The CDR3 loop spans 13 amino acids. Germline CDR1 and CDR2: SGHTA and FQGTGA. The CDR3 DNA follows: TGTGCCAGCAGCTTCCTGGGGATGGATACGCAGTATTTT. Its protein product is CASSFLGMDTQYF.

The rearrangement uses TRBV7-9 and TRBJ2-5; the match to TRBD2 covers 9 bases. The CDR3 is 14 amino acids. CDR1 SEHNR and CDR2 FQNEAQ come from the germline V gene (reference sequence). The ends lost 5 bases at V and 5 bases at J; junction bases unmatched: 6. Here the CDR3 DNA reads TGTGCCAGCAGCCCTAGCGGGGTACAGGAGACCCAGTACTTC. Residues: CASSPSGVQETQYF.

This clonotype appeared many times. The chain joins TRBV10-3 to TRBJ2-3; the match to TRBD2 covers 9 bases. Germline V CDR1 and CDR2: ENHRY, SYGVKD. This CDR3 comprises 14 residues. V was clipped by 10 bases and J by 2 bases; unmatched bases: 7. The DNA for the CDR3 is TGTGCCAGCTGGACTAGCGAGCCCACAGATACGCAGTATTTT. Its protein is CASWTSEPTDTQYF.

The chain recombines TRBV4-3 with TRBJ2-1; 8 bases line up with TRBD2. This CDR3 contains 17 residues. CDR1 and CDR2 from the germline V gene are LGHNA and YSLEER. The junction had 6 bases not matched to a gene; V was cut back by 0 bases and J by 2 bases. The CDR3 DNA sequence: TGCGCCAGCAGCCAAGATCATGACGGGAGGGCCTACAATGAGCAGTTCTTC. The encoded protein is CASSQDHDGRAYNEQFF.

In this sample, this clonotype turned up many times. This rearrangement joins TRBV11-2 to TRBJ2-7; possible D gene TRBD2, 6 bases. CDR3 length: 17 residues. Germline CDR1 reads SGHAT; CDR2 reads FQNNGV. The V end lost 4 bases, the J end lost 0 bases, and 19 bases lay between the germline ends. This CDR3 reads CASSSFAQGTFSYEQYF. DNA of the CDR3: TGTGCCAGCAGCTCCTTCGCACAAGGGACTTTCTCCTACGAGCAGTACTTC. The full variable domain, rest sourced from reference TRBV11-2 and TRBJ2-7, is EAGVAQSPRYKIIEKRQSVAFWCNPISGHATLYWYQQILGQGPKLLIQFQNNGVVDDSQLPKDRFSAERLKGVDSTLKIQPAKLEDSAVYLCASSSFAQGTFSYEQYFGPGTRLTVT.